Below, one TCR beta chain is given with its context. The antigen it recognizes is unknown. Qualities for individual bases were not recorded, and no much larger clone is one base off. TCRbeta CDR3 regions were amplified from genomic DNA using the immunoSEQ Assay, a bias-controlled multiplex PCR. Per the source publication's procedure: The number of nucleated cells in each sample was estimated from the amplification of reference gene primers within the assay. To quantify the absolute abundance of each unique TCRbeta CDR3 rearrangement, sequence reads were collapsed and filtered. For each sample, productive Simpson clonality was calculated by taking the square root of Simpson's diversity index across productive rearrangements. The source is immuneACCESS, and TCRdb retained only in-frame sequences with V and J called. Part of the clones is not carried over; for the studies checked, unresolved V genes explain less than half of this, and the remainder is unexplained. The DNA gave D and trimming, while V, J and clone size come from that table. Counted in this sample were under 400,000 clones; approximately 88% of them appeared once. 1.5% to 2% of the sample goes to the ten largest clones.

Including the terminal cysteine and phenylalanine, the CDR3 comprises 14 residues. Only the CDR3 part of the read is kept: 42 bases, read in frame from the first base. The data were taken from a study of blood T cell repertoires in COVID-19 (dated by TCRdb to about 2020). Some background on the complete study: The collaborator samples originated in the United States, Italy and Spain and spanned the acute and convalescent phases of COVID-19. A freely available public database, intended as a resource for researchers studying the immune response to SARS-CoV-2, is where the repertoires were released. Sample metadata almost always included a de-identified subject ID, COVID-19 status, age in years and sex. The prospective study material was composed of cDNA or gDNA derived from T cells, B-cell-depleted T cells, or PBMCs. HLA class I and class II types, where available, came from metadata supplied by the sample provider rather than from assay-based typing. Samples were obtained from the ongoing ImmuneRACE study (first 160 participants) and from 1,254 subjects provided by 6 global collaborators. Deeply sampled blood TCRbeta repertoires from subjects exposed to, actively infected with, or recovered from COVID-19 were included in the dataset.

At one collaborating source in Seattle, patients were enrolled during active infection and were followed longitudinally through the course of disease. Collaborating institutions collected whole blood in K2EDTA tubes following their own protocols. Collaborator samples were shipped for TCRbeta analysis as frozen whole blood, isolated PBMCs, or DNA extracted from either sample type. Overall results and qualifications from the work: The amount of clinical and demographic metadata varied by source and participant and was provided uncurated.

The sample consisted of peripheral blood. The chain employs TRBV12-1 and TRBJ2-3; the tabulated D call, TRBD2, remains unverified against the DNA. TRBV12-1 is a known pseudogene. This TCR was recovered from a woman aged 25 to 39 with COVID-19, enrolled during active disease. The CDR3 reads as follows: CASSSLRGTDTQYF. The DNA reads TGTGCCAGCAGCTCCCTCCGGGGGACAGATACGCAGTATTTT.